This is a list of T cell receptor beta chains from one sample in a study of post-analysis software for immune sequencing data. MiXCR was run by TCRdb on the PCR reads, yielding one entry per CDR3 protein. The profile shows around 160,000 distinct CDR3 sequences, approximately 35% of them singletons. The sequences come from blood, collected after autologous hematopoietic stem cell transplantation. These receptors originate from a girl between 10 and 17 years old with multiple sclerosis. CDR3s include the opening cysteine and the closing phenylalanine or tryptophan. Each record gives: J gene, D gene, clone size, V gene, CDR3 protein, CDR3 DNA. A D gene is named only where the DNA matches it firmly. Clone size is not always given. Where it is, it says once, few, many or a class for expanded clones.

TRBJ2-1 - few TRBV10-2 CASRLTLGGGSEQFF TGCGCCAGCAGACTAACGTTAGGCGGCGGAAGTGAGCAGTTCTTC
TRBJ1-2 - - TRBV6-5 CASSYSGHPTNYGYTF TGTGCCAGCAGTTATTCCGGACACCCTACTAACTATGGCTACACCTTC
TRBJ2-1 TRBD2 - TRBV28 CASSLFGLAKNEQFF TGTGCCAGCAGTTTATTCGGACTAGCGAAGAATGAGCAGTTCTTC
TRBJ1-1 - few TRBV28 CASSLWKSAGTEAFF TGTGCCAGCAGTTTATGGAAAAGTGCGGGCACTGAAGCTTTCTTT
TRBJ2-1 - - TRBV6-5 CASSSTPNEQFF TGTGCCAGCAGTTCCACCCCCAATGAGCAGTTCTTC
TRBJ1-5 TRBD1 - TRBV20-1 CSADKTGGNQPQHF TGCAGTGCTGACAAGACAGGGGGGAATCAGCCCCAGCATTTT
TRBJ1-2 - many TRBV29-1 CSVEAGGYTF TGCAGCGTGGAGGCAGGAGGCTACACCTTC
TRBJ2-7 TRBD2 - TRBV7-9 CASSFRGSGDEQYF TGTGCCAGCAGCTTCCGCGGGAGTGGCGACGAGCAGTACTTC
TRBJ2-3 - many TRBV15 CATSRDSPEGADTQYF TGTGCCACCAGCAGAGATTCCCCGGAGGGTGCAGATACGCAGTATTTT
TRBJ1-2 - - TRBV6-5 CASHTTMHGSYYGYTF TGTGCCAGTCACACGACAATGCATGGGAGTTACTATGGCTACACCTTC
TRBJ2-3 TRBD1 few TRBV11-1 CASSFDLITGGATDTQYF TGTGCCAGCAGCTTCGACTTAATAACAGGGGGCGCGACAGATACGCAGTATTTT
TRBJ1-2 - few TRBV20-1 CSARGGRGYGYTF TGCAGTGCTAGAGGAGGACGGGGCTATGGCTACACCTTC
TRBJ1-1 - - TRBV5-4 CASSSSKTEAFF TGTGCCAGCAGCTCATCCAAAACTGAAGCTTTCTTT
TRBJ2-1 TRBD2 - TRBV5-1 CASGYGLAGASSYNEQFF TGCGCCAGCGGCTACGGACTAGCGGGCGCTAGCTCCTACAATGAGCAGTTCTTC
TRBJ2-3 TRBD2 - TRBV5-1 CASSKPERETTDTQYF TGCGCCAGCAGCAAACCCGAGCGGGAGACCACAGATACGCAGTATTTT
TRBJ2-7 TRBD2 few TRBV4-2 CASSQSAGGPNLREQYF TGTGCCAGCAGCCAGAGCGCGGGAGGCCCCAATTTACGGGAGCAGTACTTC
TRBJ2-7 TRBD2 - TRBV28 CASSPSGRSSYEQYF TGTGCCAGCAGCCCTAGCGGGAGGTCCTCCTACGAGCAGTACTTC
TRBJ1-1 TRBD1 few TRBV10-3 CAIRDRRSSNTEAFF TGTGCCATCAGGGACAGGCGGTCGTCGAACACTGAAGCTTTCTTT
TRBJ2-1 - once TRBV14 CASSQAGGYNEQFF TGTGCCAGCAGCCAAGCCGGAGGATACAATGAGCAGTTCTTC
TRBJ2-7 - few TRBV20-1 CSARFGGKHEQYF TGCAGTGCTAGATTTGGGGGTAAACACGAGCAGTACTTC
TRBJ2-7 TRBD1 - TRBV20-1 CSAPGDRGQGEQYF TGCAGTGCCCCCGGGGATAGGGGGCAGGGCGAGCAGTACTTC
TRBJ2-5 TRBD1 - TRBV24-1 CATSEGNVGQGFQETQYF TGTGCCACCAGTGAGGGCAACGTCGGACAGGGGTTCCAAGAGACCCAGTACTTC
TRBJ2-1 - few TRBV6-4 CASRPGGSSYNEQFF TGTGCCAGCAGACCAGGGGGGAGCTCCTACAATGAGCAGTTCTTC